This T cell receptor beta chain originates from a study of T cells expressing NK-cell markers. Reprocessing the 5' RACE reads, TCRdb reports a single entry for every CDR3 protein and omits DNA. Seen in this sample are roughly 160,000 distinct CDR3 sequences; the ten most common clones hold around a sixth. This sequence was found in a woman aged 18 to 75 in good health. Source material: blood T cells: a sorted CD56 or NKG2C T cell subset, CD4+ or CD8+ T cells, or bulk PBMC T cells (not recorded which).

The CDR3 protein is CASSIRQGANEQFF. The chain combines TRBV5-1 with TRBJ2-1; the D call from TCRdb, TRBD1, cannot be confirmed without DNA. Germline-derived CDR1 and CDR2 are SGHRS and YFSETQ. The CDR3 covers 14 residues.